The 10 T cell receptor beta chains below all came from one sample that was sequenced in a study of blood T cell repertoires in COVID-19. The repertoire was sequenced with immunoSEQ multiplex PCR; TCRdb's copy has only in-frame clones and lacks some. The sample lists 100,000 to 120,000 clones, about four fifths occurring once. Source material: peripheral blood. The receptors stem from a woman aged 65 to 85 with acute or convalescent COVID-19.

This clone has a handful of counts. V usage is TRBV30 and J usage is TRBJ2-7; a possible D gene is TRBD1 (7 bases). The CDR3 spans 14 residues. Trimming took off 1 base at V and 7 bases at J, with 17 bases between the two ends. Germline-derived CDR1 and CDR2 are GTSNPN and SVGIG (reference sequence). Here the CDR3 reads CAWSAGRGTGEQYF. In nucleotides, the CDR3 is TGTGCCTGGAGTGCAGGCAGGGGGACTGGGGAGCAGTACTTC.

This sequence joins TRBV5-4 and TRBJ2-1, with 9 bases lining up with TRBD2. The CDR3 covers 16 residues. Trimming took 5 bases from V and 2 from J; bases not matched to a gene: 8. Germline lookup yields CDR1 SGHNT and CDR2 YYREEE (reference sequence). The CDR3: CASRDEGLAPYNEQFF. In DNA, the CDR3 is TGTGCCAGCAGAGACGAAGGACTAGCGCCCTACAATGAGCAGTTCTTC.

The chain links TRBV6-4 to TRBJ1-5; 10 bases are a match to TRBD1. Trimming took 2 bases from V and 2 from J; bases not matched to a gene: 3. Germline lookup yields CDR1 MRHNA and CDR2 SNTAGT. CDR3 length: 16 residues. DNA of the CDR3: TGTGCCAGCAGTGACCGACAGGGGGCGGGCAATCAGCCCCAGCATTTT. It encodes CASSDRQGAGNQPQHF.

The V and J genes are TRBV5-6 and TRBJ1-1; no reliable D call. The germline CDR1 and CDR2 sequences are SGHDT and YYEEEE. Trimming took off 2 bases at V and 5 bases at J, with 10 bases between the two ends. The CDR3 has 13 amino acids. DNA for the CDR3: TGTGCCAGCAGCTTTTTTGGCGGTACTGAAGCTTTCTTT. Its translation is CASSFFGGTEAFF.

The rearrangement joins TRBV24-1 to TRBJ2-3, with D hard to call. This CDR3 region has 13 residues. Per germline, CDR1 KGHDR and CDR2 SFDVKD. With 5 bases removed from V and 1 base from J, the gap between germline ends came to 6 bases. CDR3 residues: CATSARGTDTQYF. CDR3 DNA: TGTGCCACCAGTGCTCGCGGCACAGATACGCAGTATTTT.

This chain links TRBV3-1 (or the pseudogene TRBV3-2) with TRBJ1-3; tentatively, D is TRBD1 (5 bases). There are 16 residues in the CDR3. The germline gives CDR1 LGHDT, CDR2 YNNKEL (reference sequence). V was pared by 0 bases and J by 2 bases, with 11 bases between. This CDR3 is CASSQDWAGTGNTIYF. The DNA for the CDR3 is TGTGCCAGCAGCCAAGACTGGGCAGGGACTGGAAACACCATATATTTT.

The V gene is TRBV3-1 (or the pseudogene TRBV3-2), the J gene TRBJ1-1; a weak D match, TRBD1 (5 bases). V gave up 0 bases and J gave up 1 base, with 9 bases separating them. The CDR3 is 15 amino acids. The germline V gene encodes CDR1 LGHDT and CDR2 YNNKEL (reference sequence). DNA for the CDR3: TGTGCCAGCAGCCAAGATGTAGGGGCGAACACTGAAGCTTTCTTT. This codes for CASSQDVGANTEAFF.

This clone turned up a few times. The genes are TRBV12-3 or TRBV12-4 and TRBJ1-2; perhaps TRBD1 as D (5 bases). Trimming took off 5 bases at V and 3 bases at J, with 7 bases between the two ends. The CDR3 runs to 12 residues. The CDR3 loop is CASSDSDYGYTF. As DNA, the CDR3 is TGTGCCAGCAGTGACAGCGACTATGGCTACACCTTC.

The chain employs TRBV3-1 (or the pseudogene TRBV3-2) and TRBJ2-3, with a tentative D call TRBD2 (5 bases). Germline V gene sequence: CDR1 LGHDT, CDR2 YNNKEL (reference sequence). This CDR3 region has 17 residues. V lost 0 bases, J lost 0 bases, and 13 bases lay in between. CDR3 region: CASSQDPLAASTDTQYF. CDR3 sequence (DNA): TGTGCCAGCAGCCAAGATCCCCTAGCTGCTAGCACAGATACGCAGTATTTT.

V gene TRBV11-2 combines with J gene TRBJ2-1; D gene ambiguous. Between the trimmed V and J ends, which lost 4 bases and 4 bases, there was a span of 8 bases. CDR1 is SGHAT, CDR2 FQNNGV, per germline. This CDR3 has 13 residues. This CDR3 reads CASSSYSYNEQFF. Here the CDR3 DNA reads TGTGCCAGCAGCTCATACTCTTACAATGAGCAGTTCTTC.